The T cell receptor beta chain under discussion was sequenced for a study of human T cells and chemical hapten exposure. The sample's time point: patch test 1, 2 weeks after DPC sensitization. Treatment reported: therapeutic diphenylcyclopropenone sensitization with weekly scalp DPC. V dropped 0 bases and J dropped 9 bases, with 19 bases sitting between them. In germline, CDR1 is SGDLS, CDR2 YYNGEE. This CDR3 is 16 amino acids long. TCRdb reanalysed the RACE reads using MiXCR and keeps one entry per CDR3 protein. The data contain roughly 200,000 distinct CDR3 sequences, about 20% of them singletons. This TCR was sampled from a woman aged 45-65 years with alopecia areata. Some clones in this sample may be carry-over from other donors' samples. The specimen was whole blood, collected in connection with sensitization to the hapten diphenylcyclopropenone (DPC). This chain connects TRBV9 to TRBJ2-1; D is perhaps TRBD2 (5 bases). In nucleotides, the CDR3 is TGTGCCAGCAGCGTAGCTACGGGTGCGGGCTGGGGTGAGCAGTTCTTC. Translation: CASSVATGAGWGEQFF.